This T cell receptor beta chain came from a study of blood T cell repertoires in COVID-19. The overall study: Researchers got acute and convalescent COVID-19 samples from the United States, Italy and Spain. PBMCs, B-cell-depleted T cells, or T cells provided the cDNA or gDNA that made up the material.

In the study's own analysis: Amplified reference gene primers provided the basis for estimating nucleated cell counts. The data were produced by immunoSEQ multiplex PCR, yet TCRdb's version contains in-frame clones alone and is incomplete. From that table come the V and J calls and clone size; the DNA was used to work out D and trimming. The table has fewer than 200,000 clones, roughly 84% seen once. This clone was seen a few times. The V gene's germline CDR1 is ENHRY and CDR2 SYGVKD. J lost 5 bases, V lost 5 bases, and 3 bases had no gene match. There are 13 residues in the CDR3. The sequence was obtained from a human donor in a cohort sampled during active COVID-19. V usage is TRBV10-3 and J usage is TRBJ1-5; 7 positions agree with TRBD1. Material: peripheral blood. CDR3 protein: CAISRDSYQPQHF. The CDR3 DNA reads as TGTGCCATCAGTAGGGACAGCTATCAGCCCCAGCATTTT.